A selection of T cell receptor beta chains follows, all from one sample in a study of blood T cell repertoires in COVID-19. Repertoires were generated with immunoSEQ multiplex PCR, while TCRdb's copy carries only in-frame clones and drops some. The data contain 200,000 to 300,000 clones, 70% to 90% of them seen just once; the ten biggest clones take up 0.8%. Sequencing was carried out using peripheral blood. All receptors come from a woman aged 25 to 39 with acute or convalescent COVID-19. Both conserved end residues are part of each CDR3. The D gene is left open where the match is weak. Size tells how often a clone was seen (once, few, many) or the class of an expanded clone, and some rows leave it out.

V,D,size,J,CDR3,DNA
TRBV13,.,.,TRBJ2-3,CASSKRGSTDTQYF,TGTGCCAGCAGCAAACGTGGCAGCACAGATACGCAGTATTTT
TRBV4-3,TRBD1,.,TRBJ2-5,CASSQGTGGVETQYF,TGCGCCAGCAGCCAGGGGACAGGTGGCGTAGAGACCCAGTACTTC
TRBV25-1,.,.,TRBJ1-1,CASSPRGVTEAFF,TGTGCCAGCAGCCCCAGGGGCGTCACTGAAGCTTTCTTT
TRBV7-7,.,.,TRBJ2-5,CASSLGQGYQETQYF,TGTGCCAGCAGCTTAGGTCAGGGGTACCAAGAGACCCAGTACTTC
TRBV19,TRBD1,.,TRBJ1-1,CASSRTGIVAFF,TGTGCCAGTAGTAGGACAGGGATAGTTGCTTTCTTT
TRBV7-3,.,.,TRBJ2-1,CASSFMEGSYNEQFF,TGTGCCAGCAGCTTTATGGAGGGTTCCTACAATGAGCAGTTCTTC
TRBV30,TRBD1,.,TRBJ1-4,CAWTDDREEKLFF,TGTGCCTGGACCGATGACAGGGAGGAAAAACTGTTTTTT
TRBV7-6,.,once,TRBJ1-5,CASSLIQNQPQHF,TGTGCCAGCAGCTTAATACAGAATCAGCCCCAGCATTTT
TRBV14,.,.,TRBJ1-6,CASSQVQGQAPLHF,TGTGCCAGCAGCCAAGTGCAGGGCCAAGCACCCCTCCACTTT
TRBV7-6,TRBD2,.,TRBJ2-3,CASSPPGLAGSADTQYF,TGTGCCAGCAGCCCACCGGGACTAGCGGGTTCGGCGGATACGCAGTATTTT
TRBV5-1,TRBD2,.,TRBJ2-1,CASRFGTSGRAGNEQFF,TGCGCCAGCAGGTTCGGGACTAGCGGGAGAGCAGGCAATGAGCAGTTCTTC
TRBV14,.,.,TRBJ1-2,CASSQAGAGYTF,TGTGCCAGCAGCCAAGCAGGGGCTGGCTACACCTTC
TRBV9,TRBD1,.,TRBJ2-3,CASGSGTGTDTQYF,TGTGCCAGCGGCTCCGGGACAGGGACAGATACGCAGTATTTT
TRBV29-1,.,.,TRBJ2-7,CSVERGYEQYF,TGCAGCGTTGAAAGGGGGTACGAGCAGTACTTC
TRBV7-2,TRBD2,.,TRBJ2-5,CASLRAGVAETQYF,TGTGCCAGCCTACGAGCGGGAGTAGCGGAGACCCAGTACTTC
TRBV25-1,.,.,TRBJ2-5,CASSDRVGPPETQYF,TGTGCCAGCAGTGACAGGGTTGGGCCGCCCGAGACCCAGTACTTC
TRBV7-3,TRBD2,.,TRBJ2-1,CASSLSRLASDEQFF,TGTGCCAGCAGCTTATCCCGACTAGCGAGCGATGAGCAGTTCTTC
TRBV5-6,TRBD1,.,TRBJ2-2,CASSLRGQGYTGELFF,TGTGCCAGCAGCTTGCGGGGACAGGGTTACACCGGGGAGCTGTTTTTT
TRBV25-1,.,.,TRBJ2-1,CASSVSTKLYNEQFF,TGTGCCAGCAGTGTCTCGACAAAGCTCTACAATGAGCAGTTCTTC
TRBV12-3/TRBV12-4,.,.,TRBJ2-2,CASSNYTGELFF,TGTGCCAGCAGTAACTACACCGGGGAGCTGTTTTTT
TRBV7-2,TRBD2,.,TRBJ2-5,CASSQRTSGETQYF,TGTGCCAGCAGCCAAAGGACTAGCGGGGAGACCCAGTACTTC
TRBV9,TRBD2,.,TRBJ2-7,CASSPEAGISYEQYF,TGTGCCAGCAGCCCGGAAGCGGGGATCTCCTACGAGCAGTACTTC
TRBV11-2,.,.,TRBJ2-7,CASTPQLNGYEQYF,TGTGCCAGCACACCACAATTAAACGGGTACGAGCAGTACTTC
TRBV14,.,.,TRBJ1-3,CASSQVPNSGNTIYF,TGTGCCAGCAGCCAAGTTCCAAACTCTGGAAACACCATATATTTT
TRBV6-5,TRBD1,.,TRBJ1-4,CASSSTGLYNEKLFF,TGTGCCAGCAGTTCGACAGGGTTATATAATGAAAAACTGTTTTTT
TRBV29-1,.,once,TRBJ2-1,CSVGQGRGNEQFF,TGCAGCGTTGGGCAGGGAAGGGGCAATGAGCAGTTCTTC
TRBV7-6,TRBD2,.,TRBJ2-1,CASSPETSGGHNEQFF,TGTGCCAGCAGCCCCGAGACTAGCGGGGGTCACAATGAGCAGTTCTTC
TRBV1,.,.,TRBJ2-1,CTSSQGWTSGHNEQFF,TGCACCAGCAGCCAAGGTTGGACTAGCGGCCACAATGAGCAGTTCTTC
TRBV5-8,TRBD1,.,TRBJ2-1,CASSGTGTVRGEQFF,TGTGCCAGCAGCGGGACCGGGACAGTACGCGGTGAGCAGTTCTTC
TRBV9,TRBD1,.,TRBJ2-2,CASTQTGGTGELFF,TGTGCCAGCACCCAGACAGGGGGCACCGGGGAGCTGTTTTTT
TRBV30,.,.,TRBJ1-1,CAWSVPGSGTEAFF,TGTGCCTGGAGTGTCCCAGGGTCGGGCACTGAAGCTTTCTTT
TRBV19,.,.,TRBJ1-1,CASSIQDRNTEAFF,TGTGCCAGTAGTATCCAGGACAGGAACACTGAAGCTTTCTTT
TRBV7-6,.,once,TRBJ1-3,CASSLAQGSGNTIYF,TGTGCCAGCAGCTTAGCCCAGGGGTCCGGAAACACCATATATTTT
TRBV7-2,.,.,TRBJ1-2,CASSLAGRTFSYGYTF,TGTGCCAGCAGCTTAGCAGGGAGGACTTTTTCCTATGGCTACACCTTC
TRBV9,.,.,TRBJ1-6,CASSVDTTGMSSPLHF,TGTGCCAGCAGCGTAGACACAACAGGGATGAGTTCACCCCTCCACTTT
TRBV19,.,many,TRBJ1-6,CASSASNSPLHF,TGTGCCAGTAGTGCGAGTAACTCACCCCTCCACTTT
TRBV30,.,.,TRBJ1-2,CAWGPDTNGYTF,TGTGCCTGGGGACCAGACACAAATGGCTACACCTTC
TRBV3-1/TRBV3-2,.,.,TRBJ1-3,CASSQGRGNTIYF,TGTGCCAGCAGCCAGGGGCGGGGAAACACCATATATTTT
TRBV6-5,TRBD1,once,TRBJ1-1,CASTQNRGTEAFF,TGTGCCAGCACCCAAAACAGGGGAACTGAAGCTTTCTTT
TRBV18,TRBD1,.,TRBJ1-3,CASSRQGSGNTIYF,TGTGCCAGCTCCCGACAGGGCTCTGGAAACACCATATATTTT
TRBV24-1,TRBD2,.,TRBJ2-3,CATSDFHRTSSDTQYF,TGTGCCACCAGTGACTTCCACCGGACTAGCTCAGATACGCAGTATTTT
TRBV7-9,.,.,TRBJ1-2,CASSLFPEELGYTF,TGTGCCAGCAGCTTATTTCCCGAGGAACTTGGCTACACCTTC
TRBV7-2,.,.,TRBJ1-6,CASSLDEGSPLHF,TGTGCCAGCAGCTTAGATGAGGGATCACCCCTCCACTTT
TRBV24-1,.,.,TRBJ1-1,CATSDLRRGEAFF,TGTGCCACCAGTGATTTGCGGAGAGGTGAAGCTTTCTTT
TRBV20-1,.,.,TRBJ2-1,CSARGGPEQFF,TGCAGTGCTAGAGGGGGCCCTGAGCAGTTCTTC